A single sample gave rise to the 4 T cell receptor beta chains below, sequenced in a study of cytomegalovirus exposure and HLA in healthy donors (dated by TCRdb to the late 2010s). Library creation used the immunoSEQ multiplex PCR assay. Not all clones reach the TCRdb copy of this immuneACCESS table, which keeps in-frame sequences only. Checked studies attribute under half of the gap to unresolved V genes and leave the rest unexplained. Recorded for this sample are approximately 58,000 clones; around 95% of them occurred a single time. Less than 7% of the sample is in the top ten clones. The source material was PBMCs. These receptors were collected from a woman younger than 35 in good health and CMV-seropositive.

V and J are TRBV28 and TRBJ2-5, with D possibly being TRBD1 (6 bases). The V gene lost 1 base and the J gene lost 4 bases, with 7 bases spanning the gap. The CDR3 is made up of 13 amino acids. CDR1 and CDR2 from the germline V gene are MDHEN and SYDVKM. CDR3: CASSLFRGETQYF. The CDR3 DNA is TGTGCCAGCAGTTTATTCAGGGGAGAGACCCAGTACTTC.

V usage is TRBV30 and J usage is TRBJ2-7; 12 bases line up with TRBD2. J lost 2 bases, V lost 5 bases, and 4 bases had no gene match. Germline CDR1 GTSNPN, CDR2 SVGIG (reference sequence). The CDR3 is made up of 14 amino acids. The CDR3 region has the DNA TGTGCCTGGGGAACTAGCGGGGGGCCCTACGAGCAGTACTTC. Its protein is CAWGTSGGPYEQYF.

The CDR3 coding sequence is TGTGCCAGCAGCGTAGGGGGACAGGGAAACTATGGCTACACCTTC. It codes for CASSVGGQGNYGYTF. The rearrangement uses TRBV9 and TRBJ1-2, with 9 bases matching TRBD1. Losses at the gene ends were 0 bases for V and 2 bases for J; bases not matched to a gene: 2. This CDR3 has 15 amino acids. Looked up from germline, CDR1 is SGDLS and CDR2 is YYNGEE.

This sequence joins TRBV5-6 and TRBJ2-1, with 7 bases lining up with TRBD2. CDR1 SGHDT and CDR2 YYEEEE come from the germline V gene. The J segment lost 6 bases and the V segment lost 4 bases, leaving 10 bases of the junction unmatched. The CDR3 is 15 residues long. CDR3 coding DNA: TGTGCCAGCAGCCCGGGGAGGGCCCCCCGCAATGAGCAGTTCTTC. This sequence encodes CASSPGRAPRNEQFF.